This T cell receptor beta chain was identified during a study of human T cells and chemical hapten exposure. Study details: An area of 2 cm by roughly 2 cm on upper inner arm skin received 2% DPC for sensitization.

This clonotype showed up just a few times. Germline V CDR1 and CDR2: MNHEY, SVGEGT. The V and J ends lost 0 bases and 5 bases respectively, with 10 bases between them. This CDR3 is 14 amino acids long. Time point meaning: patch test 1, 2 weeks after DPC sensitization. Treatment: therapeutic diphenylcyclopropenone sensitization with weekly scalp DPC. Suited to DPC and affected by alopecia, the donors ranged from 18 to 70 years old. Study processing details: Between about 20,000 and 750,000 TCRs appeared in each sample, and the median stood at about 100,000. TCRdb re-analysed the RACE reads in MiXCR, keeping a single row per CDR3 protein. The V and J calls were not made by the authors but by TCRdb's processing. Here the sample spans some 87,000 distinct CDR3 sequences, about a tenth being singletons.

The specimen was whole blood, collected in connection with sensitization to the hapten diphenylcyclopropenone (DPC). This TCR derives from a woman between 45 and 60 years old with alopecia areata. Some clones in this sample may be carry-over from other donors' samples. The J gene is TRBJ1-1, the V gene TRBV6-2 or TRBV6-3, with D tentatively TRBD1 (5 bases). The CDR3 DNA reads TGTGCCAGCAGTTACTCTCCACGGGGGACTGAAGCTTTCTTT. It translates to CASSYSPRGTEAFF.